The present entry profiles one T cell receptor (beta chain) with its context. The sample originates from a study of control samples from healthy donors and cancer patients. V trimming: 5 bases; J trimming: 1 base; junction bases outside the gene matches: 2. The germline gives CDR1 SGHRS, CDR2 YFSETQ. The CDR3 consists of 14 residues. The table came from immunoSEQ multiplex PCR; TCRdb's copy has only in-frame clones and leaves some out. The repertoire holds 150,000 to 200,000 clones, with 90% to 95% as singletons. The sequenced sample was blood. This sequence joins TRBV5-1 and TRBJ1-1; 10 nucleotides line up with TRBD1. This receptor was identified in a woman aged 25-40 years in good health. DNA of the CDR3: TGCGCCAGCAGGACAGGGGGCGCGAACACTGAAGCTTTCTTT. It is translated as CASRTGGANTEAFF.